The clone carrying this T cell receptor (beta chain) was counted between two and nine times. Its antigen is undetermined. This entry comes from a study of blood T cells in healthy people across ages. The CDR3 has 17 residues. Germline V gene lookup returns CDR1 LGHDT and CDR2 YNNKEL (reference sequence). Trimming cost V 4 bases and J 6 bases, with 24 bases left between them. Sample-barcoded 5' priming and a J-beta primer mix drove a second PCR of about 7 to 11 cycles. A single record per CDR3 protein comes from TCRdb applying MiXCR to the 5' RACE reads. The sample has about 1 million distinct CDR3 sequences, 45% seen once. Points from the study as a whole: Per-million-T-cell TCR beta diversity fell roughly linearly with age. Researchers judged that diversity estimates from one million T cells fell short of true values. In long-lived donors, naive CD4+ cell counts and diversity exceeded those of aged donors.

This TCR was sampled from a woman aged 60-75 years in good health. The material sequenced was blood. The V call is TRBV3-1, the J call TRBJ1-2, with a weak D call TRBD1 (5 bases). The CDR3 DNA reads as TGTGCCAGCAGCCCCGCCCCCGTGAGCCAAAGGGGACATGGCTACACCTTC. This sequence encodes CASSPAPVSQRGHGYTF.